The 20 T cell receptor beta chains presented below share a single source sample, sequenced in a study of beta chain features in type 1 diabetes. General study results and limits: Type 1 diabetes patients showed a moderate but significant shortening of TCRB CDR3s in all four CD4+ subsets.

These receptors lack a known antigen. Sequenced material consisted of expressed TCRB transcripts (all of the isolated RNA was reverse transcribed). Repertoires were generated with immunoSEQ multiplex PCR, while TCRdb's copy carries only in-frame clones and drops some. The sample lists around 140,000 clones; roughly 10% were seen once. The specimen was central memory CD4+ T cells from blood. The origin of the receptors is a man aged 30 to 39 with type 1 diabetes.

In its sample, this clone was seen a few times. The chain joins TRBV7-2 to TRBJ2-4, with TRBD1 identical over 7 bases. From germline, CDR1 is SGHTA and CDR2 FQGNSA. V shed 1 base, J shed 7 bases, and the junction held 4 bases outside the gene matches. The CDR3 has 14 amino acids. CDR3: CASSLGGGMNIQYF. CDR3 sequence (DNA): TGTGCCAGCAGCTTAGGAGGGGGCATGAACATTCAGTACTTC. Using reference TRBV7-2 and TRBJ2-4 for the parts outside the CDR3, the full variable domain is GAGVSQSPSNKVTEKGKDVELRCDPISGHTALYWYRQSLGQGLEFLIYFQGNSAPDKSGLPSDRFSAERTGGSVSTLTIQRTQQEDSAVYLCASSLGGGMNIQYFGAGTRLSVL.

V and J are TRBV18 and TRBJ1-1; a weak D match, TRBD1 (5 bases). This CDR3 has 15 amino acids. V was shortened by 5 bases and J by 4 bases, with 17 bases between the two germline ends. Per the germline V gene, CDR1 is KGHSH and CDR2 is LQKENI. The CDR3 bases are TGTGCCAGCTCAATGGCATGGGGGGGGAGCACTGAAGCTTTCTTT. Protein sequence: CASSMAWGGSTEAFF. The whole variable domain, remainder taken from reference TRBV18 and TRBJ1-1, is NAGVMQNPRHLVRRRGQEARLRCSPMKGHSHVYWYRQLPEEGLKFMVYLQKENIIDESGMPKERFSAEFPKEGPSILRIQQVVRGDSAAYFCASSMAWGGSTEAFFGQGTRLTVV.

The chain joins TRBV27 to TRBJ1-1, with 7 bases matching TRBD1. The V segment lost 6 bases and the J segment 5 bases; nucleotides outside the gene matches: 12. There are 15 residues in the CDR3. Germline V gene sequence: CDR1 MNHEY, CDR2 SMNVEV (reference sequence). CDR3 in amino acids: CASRTQQGNGTEAFF. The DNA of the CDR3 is TGTGCCAGCAGAACTCAACAGGGGAACGGGACTGAAGCTTTCTTT.

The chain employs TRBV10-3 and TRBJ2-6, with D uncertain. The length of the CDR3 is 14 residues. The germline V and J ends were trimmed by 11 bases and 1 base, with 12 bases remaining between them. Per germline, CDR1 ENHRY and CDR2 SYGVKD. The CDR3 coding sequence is TGTGCCGCCCGAGCGCAATCTGGGGCCAACGTCCTGACTTTC. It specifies CAARAQSGANVLTF.

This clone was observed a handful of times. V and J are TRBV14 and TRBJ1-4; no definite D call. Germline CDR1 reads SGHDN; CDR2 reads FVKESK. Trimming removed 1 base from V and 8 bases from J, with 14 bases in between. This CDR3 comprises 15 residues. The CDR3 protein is CASSQGSHAGEKLFF. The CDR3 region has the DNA TGTGCCAGCAGCCAAGGATCTCATGCCGGGGAAAAACTGTTTTTT.

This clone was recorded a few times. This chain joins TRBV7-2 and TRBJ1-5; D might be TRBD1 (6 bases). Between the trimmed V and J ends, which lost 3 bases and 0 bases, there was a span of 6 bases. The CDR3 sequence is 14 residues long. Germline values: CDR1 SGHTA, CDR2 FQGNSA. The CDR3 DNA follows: TGTGCCAGCAGCTTGGACAGTAGCAATCAGCCCCAGCATTTT. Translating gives CASSLDSSNQPQHF. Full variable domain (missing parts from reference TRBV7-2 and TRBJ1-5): GAGVSQSPSNKVTEKGKDVELRCDPISGHTALYWYRQSLGQGLEFLIYFQGNSAPDKSGLPSDRFSAERTGGSVSTLTIQRTQQEDSAVYLCASSLDSSNQPQHFGDGTRLSIL.

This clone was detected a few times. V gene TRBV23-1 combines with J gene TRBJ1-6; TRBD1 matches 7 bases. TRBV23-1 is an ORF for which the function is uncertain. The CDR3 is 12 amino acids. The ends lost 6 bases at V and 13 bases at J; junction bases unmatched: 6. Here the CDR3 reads CASSQGVWPLHF. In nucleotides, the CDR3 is TGCGCCAGCAGCCAGGGGGTATGGCCCCTCCACTTT.

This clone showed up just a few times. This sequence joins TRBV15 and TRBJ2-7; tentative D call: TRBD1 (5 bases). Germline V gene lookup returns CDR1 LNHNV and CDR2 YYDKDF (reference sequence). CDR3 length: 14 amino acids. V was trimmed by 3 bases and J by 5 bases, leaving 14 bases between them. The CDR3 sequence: CATSSRQGRNEQYF. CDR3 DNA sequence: TGTGCCACCAGCAGCCGTCAGGGTCGCAACGAGCAGTACTTC.

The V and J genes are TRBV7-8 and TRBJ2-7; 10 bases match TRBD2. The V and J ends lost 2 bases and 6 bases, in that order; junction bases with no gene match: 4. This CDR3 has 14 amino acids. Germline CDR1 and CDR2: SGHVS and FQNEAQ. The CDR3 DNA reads TGTGCCAGCAGCTTAATGCTAGCGGGGGTCGAGCAGTACTTC. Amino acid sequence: CASSLMLAGVEQYF.

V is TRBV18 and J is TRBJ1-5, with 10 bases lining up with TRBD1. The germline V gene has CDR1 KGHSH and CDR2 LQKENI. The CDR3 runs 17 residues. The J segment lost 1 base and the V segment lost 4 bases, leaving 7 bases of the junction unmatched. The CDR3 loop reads CASSRNRDRGSNQPQHF. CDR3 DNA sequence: TGTGCCAGCTCACGTAACCGGGACAGGGGAAGCAATCAGCCCCAGCATTTT.

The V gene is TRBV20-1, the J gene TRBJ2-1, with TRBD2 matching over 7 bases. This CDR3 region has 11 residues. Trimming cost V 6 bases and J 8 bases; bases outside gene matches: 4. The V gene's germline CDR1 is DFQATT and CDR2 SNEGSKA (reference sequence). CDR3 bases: TGCAGTGCCAGACTAGCCTATGAGCAGTTCTTC. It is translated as CSARLAYEQFF.

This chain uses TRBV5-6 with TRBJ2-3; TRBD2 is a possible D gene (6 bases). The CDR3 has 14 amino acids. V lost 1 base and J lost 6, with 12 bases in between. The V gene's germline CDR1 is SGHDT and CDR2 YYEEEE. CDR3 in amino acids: CASSLSLALDTQYF. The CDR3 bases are TGTGCCAGCAGCTTGTCCCTAGCGTTGGATACGCAGTATTTT.

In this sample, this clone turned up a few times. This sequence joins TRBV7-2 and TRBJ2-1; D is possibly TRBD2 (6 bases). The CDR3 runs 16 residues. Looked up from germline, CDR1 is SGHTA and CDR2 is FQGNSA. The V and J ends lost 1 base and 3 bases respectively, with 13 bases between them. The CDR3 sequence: CASSLEMASDYNEQFF. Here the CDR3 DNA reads TGTGCCAGCAGCTTAGAAATGGCTAGCGACTACAATGAGCAGTTCTTC. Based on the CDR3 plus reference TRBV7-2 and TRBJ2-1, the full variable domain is GAGVSQSPSNKVTEKGKDVELRCDPISGHTALYWYRQSLGQGLEFLIYFQGNSAPDKSGLPSDRFSAERTGGSVSTLTIQRTQQEDSAVYLCASSLEMASDYNEQFFGPGTRLTVL.

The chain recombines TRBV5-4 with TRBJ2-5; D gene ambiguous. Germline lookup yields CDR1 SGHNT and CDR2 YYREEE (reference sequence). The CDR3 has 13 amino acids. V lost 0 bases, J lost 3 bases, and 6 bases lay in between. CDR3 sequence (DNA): TGTGCCAGCAGCTTGGACATCGAAGAGACCCAGTACTTC. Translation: CASSLDIEETQYF.

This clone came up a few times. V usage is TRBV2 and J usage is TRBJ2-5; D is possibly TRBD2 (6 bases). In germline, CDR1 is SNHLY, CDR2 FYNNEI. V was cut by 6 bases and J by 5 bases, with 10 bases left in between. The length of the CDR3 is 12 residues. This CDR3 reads CASRDYGETQYF. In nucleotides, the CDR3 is TGTGCCAGCAGGGACTATGGGGAGACCCAGTACTTC.

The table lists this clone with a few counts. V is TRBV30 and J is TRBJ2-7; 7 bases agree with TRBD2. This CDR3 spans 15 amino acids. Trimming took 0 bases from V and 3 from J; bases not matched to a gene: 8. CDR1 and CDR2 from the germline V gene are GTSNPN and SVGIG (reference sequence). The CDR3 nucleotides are TGTGCCTGGAGTGTCCTATCGGGAGGCAGCTACGAGCAGTACTTC. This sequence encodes CAWSVLSGGSYEQYF.

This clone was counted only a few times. Here the CDR3 DNA reads TGTGCCAGCACCCCGCGGGGTAGTAGTGAAAAACTGTTTTTT. Residues: CASTPRGSSEKLFF. The chain recombines TRBV7-9 with TRBJ1-4; D unclear. Between the trimmed V and J ends, which lost 7 bases and 7 bases, there was a span of 16 bases. The germline gives CDR1 SEHNR, CDR2 FQNEAQ (reference sequence). This CDR3 comprises 14 residues.

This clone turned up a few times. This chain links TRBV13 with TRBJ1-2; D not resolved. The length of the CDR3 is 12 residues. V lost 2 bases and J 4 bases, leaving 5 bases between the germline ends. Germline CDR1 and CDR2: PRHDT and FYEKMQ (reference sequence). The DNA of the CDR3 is TGTGCCAGCAGCTTAACCAGCTATGGCTACACCTTC. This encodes CASSLTSYGYTF.

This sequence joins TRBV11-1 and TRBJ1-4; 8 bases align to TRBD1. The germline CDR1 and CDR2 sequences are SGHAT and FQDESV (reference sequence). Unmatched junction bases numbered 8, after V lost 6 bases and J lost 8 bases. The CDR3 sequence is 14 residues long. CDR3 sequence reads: CASRPGQEPEKLFF. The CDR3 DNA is TGTGCCAGCAGGCCGGGACAGGAGCCCGAAAAACTGTTTTTT.

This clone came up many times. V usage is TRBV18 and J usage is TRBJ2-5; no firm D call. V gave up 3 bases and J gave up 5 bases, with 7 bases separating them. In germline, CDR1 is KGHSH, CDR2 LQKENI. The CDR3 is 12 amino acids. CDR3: CASSPRAETQYF. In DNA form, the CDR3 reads TGTGCCAGCTCACCGCGCGCTGAGACCCAGTACTTC.